This is a list of T cell receptor beta chains from one sample in a study of radiation and T cells in renal cell carcinoma. TCRdb keeps only in-frame clones here, not all; method: immunoSEQ multiplex PCR. The table shows about 65,000 clones, with around three quarters occurring only once. The sample in question was blood, obtained from a patient whose treatment included radiotherapy and nephrectomy. Receptors were obtained from a man in his sixties with renal cell carcinoma. Both conserved end residues are part of each CDR3. A D gene is named only where the DNA matches it firmly. Only some rows state a clone size, as once, few, many or a class for expanded clones.

>TRBV5-4|-|-|TRBJ2-2
CASSLFGSGELFF
TGTGCCAGCAGCTTGTTCGGATCCGGGGAGCTGTTTTTT
>TRBV10-1|-|-|TRBJ2-1
CARTGRVRDNQDNEQFF
TGCGCCAGAACCGGTAGGGTTAGGGACAACCAGGACAATGAGCAGTTCTTC
>TRBV29-1|TRBD2|once|TRBJ2-3
CSVDAGLAATDTQYF
TGCAGCGTTGACGCCGGGCTAGCGGCCACAGATACGCAGTATTTT
>TRBV14|-|-|TRBJ1-6
CASSKGTYVSPLHF
TGTGCCAGCAGCAAGGGGACCTATGTATCACCCCTCCACTTT
>TRBV7-6|TRBD1|-|TRBJ2-3
CASSPKTGPAGTDTQYF
TGTGCCAGCAGCCCTAAGACAGGGCCCGCCGGCACAGATACGCAGTATTTT
>TRBV5-6|-|few|TRBJ2-1
CASSWEPKYLNNEQFF
TGTGCCAGCAGCTGGGAGCCGAAGTACCTGAACAATGAGCAGTTCTTC
>TRBV14|-|few|TRBJ2-5
CASSPGIQETQYF
TGTGCCAGCAGCCCGGGGATCCAAGAGACCCAGTACTTC
>TRBV18|-|once|TRBJ2-2
CASSMARNTGELFF
TGTGCCAGCTCCATGGCCCGGAACACCGGGGAGCTGTTTTTT
>TRBV9|TRBD1|-|TRBJ1-6
CASSVGDRGGSPLHF
TGTGCCAGCAGCGTAGGTGACAGGGGCGGATCACCCCTCCACTTT
>TRBV27|TRBD2|-|TRBJ2-5
CASSRARGDQETQYF
TGTGCCAGTTCACGGGCCCGGGGGGACCAAGAGACCCAGTACTTC
>TRBV4-3|TRBD2|few|TRBJ2-7
CASSQGGGPYEQYF
TGCGCCAGCAGCCAAGGGGGGGGTCCCTACGAGCAGTACTTC
>TRBV6-1|-|once|TRBJ2-5
CASSVLIETQYF
TGTGCCAGCAGTGTGCTCATTGAGACCCAGTACTTC
>TRBV15|TRBD2|-|TRBJ2-2
CATSRDRVKLAGTGELFF
TGTGCCACCAGCAGAGATAGGGTGAAACTAGCGGGCACCGGGGAGCTGTTTTTT
>TRBV27|-|few|TRBJ1-1
CASSQILRGLAFF
TGTGCCAGCAGTCAGATCCTACGGGGACTAGCTTTCTTT
>TRBV27|-|-|TRBJ1-1
CASSSRTEAFF
TGTGCCAGCAGTTCACGAACTGAAGCTTTCTTT
>TRBV15|TRBD1|-|TRBJ2-3
CATGDRGTDTQYF
TGTGCCACCGGAGACAGGGGCACAGATACGCAGTATTTT
>TRBV5-6|TRBD1|-|TRBJ2-7
CASSDPGQGTYEQYF
TGTGCCAGCAGCGACCCGGGACAGGGAACCTACGAGCAGTACTTC
>TRBV6-1|TRBD2|-|TRBJ2-5
CASSEAGTSGETQYF
TGTGCCAGCAGTGAAGCGGGGACTAGCGGTGAGACCCAGTACTTC
>TRBV4-3|-|-|TRBJ2-2
CASSQDLPGAGELFF
TGCGCCAGCAGCCAAGACCTTCCCGGGGCCGGGGAGCTGTTTTTT